This TCR beta chain was sequenced during a study of T cells in Graves' hyperthyroidism and ophthalmopathy. Uncontrolled infection, other autoimmune disease, pregnancy or lactation disqualified patients from enrolment. CDR3 length equals 12 residues. V was clipped by 9 bases and J by 0 bases, with 8 bases between them. Germline lookup yields CDR1 SNHLY and CDR2 FYNNEI. RNA transcripts were the template for amplifying TCR beta CDR3 regions. The HTBI primer set served for first-round RT-PCR of the TCR CDR3. TCRdb itself ran the multiplex PCR reads through MiXCR, one entry per CDR3 protein. The table lists about 380,000 distinct CDR3 sequences, less than 20% of them singletons, with around two fifths in the top ten. This clonotype was seen many times.

This chain connects TRBV2 to TRBJ1-2; no firm D call. Sequencing was carried out using blood. This clonotype was obtained from a man aged 18 to 30 with Graves' ophthalmopathy. The CDR3 loop is CASRPANYGYTF. The CDR3 DNA reads as TGTGCCAGTAGACCGGCTAACTATGGCTACACCTTC.